This T cell receptor (beta chain) was identified in a study of T cell changes during pregnancy in multiple sclerosis. TCRdb's copy holds only in-frame clones and misses some; the assay was immunoSEQ multiplex PCR. Of under 50,000 clones listed, roughly nine tenths are singletons. V gave up 8 bases and J gave up 3 bases; unmatched junction bases: 10. CDR1 is LNHDA and CDR2 is SQIVND in the germline V gene (reference sequence). The CDR3 runs to 15 residues. This material consisted of peripheral blood, taken in the first trimester of pregnancy. The TCR originated in a female donor in good health, enrolled as a control in a pregnancy study. The chain carries TRBV19 and TRBJ1-5; TRBD1 matches 7 bases. CDR3 nucleotides: TGTGCCAGTCAACTTATGGGACAGATCAATCAGCCCCAGCATTTT. Translated: CASQLMGQINQPQHF.